These 25 T cell receptor beta chains were all obtained from the same sample, sequenced in a study of T cell responses to AZD1222 COVID-19 vaccine. Method: immunoSEQ multiplex PCR; TCRdb's copy keeps in-frame clones and lacks some. The sample comprises fewer than 150,000 clones, roughly 84% of which are singletons, and 5% to 7% rests with the top ten. Material: peripheral blood, obtained on day 0 of AZD1222 vaccination. These receptors were obtained from an adult in good health.

The rearrangement joins TRBV19 to TRBJ1-1; D gene unclear. The length of the CDR3 is 14 residues. V lost 7 bases, J lost 5 bases, and 17 bases lay in between. The germline V gene encodes CDR1 LNHDA and CDR2 SQIVND (reference sequence). The CDR3 sequence is CASNPPERRTEAFF. The CDR3 coding sequence is TGTGCCAGTAACCCGCCGGAACGGAGGACTGAAGCTTTCTTT.

V and J are TRBV5-1 and TRBJ1-1; 7 bases match TRBD1. This CDR3 is built from 15 residues. Unmatched junction bases numbered 7, after V lost 4 bases and J lost 1 base. Germline V gives CDR1 SGHRS, CDR2 YFSETQ. Here the CDR3 DNA reads TGCGCCAGCAGCCCCAGGACAGGACGGAACACTGAAGCTTTCTTT. This translates into CASSPRTGRNTEAFF.

The chain couples TRBV18 to TRBJ1-1, with TRBD1 as a possible D gene (6 bases). CDR1 KGHSH and CDR2 LQKENI come from the germline V gene. This CDR3 has 15 residues. Trimming left V 3 bases short and J 1 base short, with 12 bases between. The CDR3 is CASSPGQPENTEAFF. Written as DNA, the CDR3 is TGTGCCAGCTCACCCGGACAGCCTGAGAACACTGAAGCTTTCTTT.

This clone was observed a few times. The rearrangement links TRBV5-8 to TRBJ2-7; D is unclear. The V gene lost 4 bases and the J gene lost 4 bases, with 18 bases spanning the gap. The CDR3 has 15 amino acids. The germline V gene encodes CDR1 SGHTS and CDR2 YDEGEE. The CDR3 nucleotides are TGTGCCAGCAGCCACCGGGCAGAGCCCCCTTACGAGCAGTACTTC. Protein: CASSHRAEPPYEQYF.

The chain uses TRBV2 and TRBJ2-7; the match to TRBD1 covers 10 bases. Trimming at V came to 2 bases and at J to 3 bases, leaving 4 bases not matched to a gene. This CDR3 region has 15 residues. CDR1 SNHLY and CDR2 FYNNEI come from the germline V gene. The CDR3 DNA follows: TGTGCCAGCAGTGAACTGGGACAGGGGAACTACGAGCAGTACTTC. Its translation: CASSELGQGNYEQYF.

The chain combines TRBV2 with TRBJ2-1; D is possibly TRBD2 (7 bases). The CDR3 is 14 residues long. Germline loops: CDR1 SNHLY, CDR2 FYNNEI. Trimming took off 6 bases at V and 2 bases at J, with 11 bases between the two ends. DNA of the CDR3: TGTGCCAGCAGGGGGGCGGGGGCCTACAATGAGCAGTTCTTC. It codes for CASRGAGAYNEQFF.

The chain joins TRBV4-1 to TRBJ1-5; no reliable D call. CDR1 is MGHRA, CDR2 YSYEKL, per germline. The V and J ends lost 5 bases and 8 bases respectively, with 13 bases between them. This CDR3 is built from 13 residues. Here the CDR3 reads CASSETAEKPQHF. The CDR3, as DNA: TGCGCCAGCAGCGAGACCGCGGAAAAGCCCCAGCATTTT.

The chain couples TRBV6-2 or TRBV6-3 to TRBJ2-7; D remains ambiguous. The germline V and J ends were trimmed by 6 bases and 5 bases, with 14 bases remaining between them. Germline V gene data show CDR1 as MNHEY and CDR2 as SVGEGT. The CDR3 is made up of 13 amino acids. In nucleotides, the CDR3 is TGTGCCAGCAGCCCACCAAATATCCACGAGCAGTACTTC. Translation gives CASSPPNIHEQYF.

J is TRBJ1-2 and V is TRBV19; a possible D gene is TRBD1 (6 bases). CDR1 LNHDA and CDR2 SQIVND come from the germline V gene (reference sequence). Trimming cost V 7 bases and J 0 bases, with 18 bases left between them. The CDR3 length is 16 residues. In nucleotides, the CDR3 is TGTGCCAGTACCGAAGGGGGGAAGGGCTCTAACTATGGCTACACCTTC. It encodes CASTEGGKGSNYGYTF.

This chain links TRBV19 with TRBJ2-2; D unresolved. V was shortened by 6 bases and J by 3 bases, with 14 bases between the two germline ends. This CDR3 has 15 residues. Germline CDR1 LNHDA, CDR2 SQIVND (reference sequence). The chain's CDR3 is CASSALPAYTGELFF. Written as DNA, the CDR3 is TGTGCCAGTAGCGCTCTCCCCGCATACACCGGGGAGCTGTTTTTT.

The rearrangement joins TRBV7-2 to TRBJ1-1, with 10 bases aligning to TRBD1. Germline CDR1 is SGHTA and CDR2 is FQGNSA. The CDR3 sequence is 15 residues long. Germline trimming cut 3 bases from V and 1 base from J; bases unmatched to any gene: 2. CDR3 in DNA: TGTGCCAGCAGCTTTGGGGACAGGGGGAACACTGAAGCTTTCTTT. This translates into CASSFGDRGNTEAFF. Filled out from reference TRBV7-2 and TRBJ1-1, the complete variable domain reads GAGVSQSPSNKVTEKGKDVELRCDPISGHTALYWYRQSLGQGLEFLIYFQGNSAPDKSGLPSDRFSAERTGGSVSTLTIQRTQQEDSAVYLCASSFGDRGNTEAFFGQGTRLTVV.

V usage is TRBV4-1 and J usage is TRBJ2-5; D may be TRBD1 or TRBD2 (6 bases each). CDR3 length: 17 amino acids. Germline V gene lookup returns CDR1 MGHRA and CDR2 YSYEKL. Trimming left V 4 bases short and J 4 bases short, with 22 bases between. In nucleotides, the CDR3 is TGCGCCAGCAGCCCCCGCGAGGACAGTGGGAGGAGAGAGACCCAGTACTTC. Protein product: CASSPREDSGRRETQYF.

This chain connects TRBV24-1 to TRBJ1-3, with 8 bases matching TRBD1. Unmatched junction bases numbered 10, after V lost 5 bases and J lost 2 bases. Per the germline V gene, CDR1 is KGHDR and CDR2 is SFDVKD. This CDR3 spans 17 amino acids. Written as DNA, the CDR3 is TGTGCCACCAGTGCCCCGCCGGACAGGGACCCTGGAAACACCATATATTTT. As protein: CATSAPPDRDPGNTIYF.

This clone has more than one count but fewer than ten. The chain joins TRBV18 to TRBJ2-6, with D perhaps TRBD1 (6 bases). This CDR3 is 16 amino acids long. V was clipped by 6 bases and J by 6 bases, with 18 bases between them. The germline gives CDR1 KGHSH, CDR2 LQKENI. As DNA, the CDR3 is TGTGCCAGCTCCCGGGCGGACAGCTCTTTGGCCAACGTCCTGACTTTC. Translated, it gives CASSRADSSLANVLTF.

The V call is TRBV25-1, the J call TRBJ1-5, with 7 bases that match TRBD1. V lost 5 bases, J lost 6 bases, and 4 bases stayed unmatched. The CDR3 is 13 amino acids. Germline assignment: CDR1 MGHDK and CDR2 SYGVNS. DNA for the CDR3: TGTGCCAGCAGTAGGACAGGTACTCAGCCCCAGCATTTT. Residues: CASSRTGTQPQHF.

The chain is built from TRBV14 and TRBJ1-2; no definite D call. The CDR3 is made up of 13 amino acids. V was trimmed by 1 base and J by 1 base, leaving 4 bases between them. Germline V gene lookup returns CDR1 SGHDN and CDR2 FVKESK. The CDR3 coding sequence is TGTGCCAGCAGCCAAGGGTTTAACTATGGCTACACCTTC. Protein sequence: CASSQGFNYGYTF.

This clone was detected only a few times. The J gene is TRBJ2-1, the V gene TRBV6-6; 8 bases align to TRBD2. This CDR3 contains 13 residues. Germline V gene sequence: CDR1 MNHNY, CDR2 SVGAGI (reference sequence). V trimming: 7 bases; J trimming: 7 bases; junction bases outside the gene matches: 6. CDR3 in DNA: TGTGCCAGCACAAGCGGGGGTTGGAATGAGCAGTTCTTC. Translated, it gives CASTSGGWNEQFF.

J is TRBJ1-1 and V is TRBV11-2, with D hard to call. The CDR3 sequence is 13 residues long. V was pared by 0 bases and J by 6 bases, with 8 bases between. CDR1 and CDR2 (germline): SGHAT, FQNNGV. The CDR3 sequence is CASSLDDGPEAFF. The CDR3 DNA is TGTGCCAGCAGCTTAGATGATGGGCCTGAAGCTTTCTTT.

The chain recombines TRBV9 with TRBJ2-7; D not certain. CDR1 and CDR2 from the germline V gene are SGDLS and YYNGEE. The CDR3 spans 14 residues. V lost 3 bases and J 7 bases, leaving 17 bases between the germline ends. In DNA form, the CDR3 reads TGTGCCAGCAGCGCCGAACCCCTCCTGGGGGAGCAGTACTTC. It translates to CASSAEPLLGEQYF.

This clone was counted only a few times. The chain recombines TRBV7-8 with TRBJ1-1; D is possibly TRBD1 (5 bases). The CDR3 covers 14 residues. Looked up from germline, CDR1 is SGHVS and CDR2 is FQNEAQ. The V gene lost 3 bases and the J gene lost 2 bases, with 10 bases spanning the gap. The CDR3, as DNA: TGTGCCAGCAGCTTGCACGACAGAAACACTGAAGCTTTCTTT. Residues: CASSLHDRNTEAFF.

V usage is TRBV6-5 and J usage is TRBJ1-2, with D unclear. Per the germline V gene, CDR1 is MNHEY and CDR2 is SVGAGI. V was trimmed by 0 bases and J by 7 bases, leaving 9 bases between them. The CDR3 runs to 13 residues. This CDR3 is CASSYSYVGGYTF. CDR3 sequence (DNA): TGTGCCAGCAGTTACTCGTATGTGGGTGGCTACACCTTC.

The chain uses TRBV11-1 and TRBJ1-1; perhaps TRBD1 as D (6 bases). The germline V gene encodes CDR1 SGHAT and CDR2 FQDESV (reference sequence). The CDR3 totals 14 residues. V dropped 5 bases and J dropped 1 base, with 11 bases sitting between them. The CDR3 protein is CASSRLQGNTEAFF. As DNA, the CDR3 is TGTGCCAGCAGCCGGCTACAGGGGAACACTGAAGCTTTCTTT.

The gene calls are TRBV28 and TRBJ2-2, with a tentative D call TRBD2 (6 bases). V lost 3 bases and J lost 6, with 14 bases in between. CDR3 size: 15 residues. CDR1 is MDHEN and CDR2 is SYDVKM in the germline V gene. Here the CDR3 DNA reads TGTGCCAGCAGTTTTCGGGGGTTTAGGGCCGGGGAGCTGTTTTTT. Translation: CASSFRGFRAGELFF.

The chain couples TRBV29-1 to TRBJ2-7; D possibly corresponds to TRBD1 (6 bases). The CDR3 extends over 14 amino acids. Trimming removed 7 bases from V and 4 bases from J, with 20 bases in between. CDR1 is SQVTM and CDR2 is ANQGSEA in the germline V gene. The CDR3 is CSAFSSGQPYEQYF. The DNA for the CDR3 is TGCAGCGCCTTCTCATCCGGACAGCCATACGAGCAGTACTTC.

Worth noting for this clone: This CDR3 is also generated by other DNA sequences in the sample. The V gene is TRBV12-3 or TRBV12-4, the J gene TRBJ1-2; D may be TRBD1 (6 bases). Trimming shortened V by 3 bases and J by 6 bases, and 8 bases separated the two germline ends. The CDR3 runs 12 residues. CDR3 loop: CASSLAGDGYTF. The CDR3 nucleotides are TGTGCCAGCAGTTTGGCAGGGGATGGCTACACCTTC.